The 21 T cell receptor beta chains listed next were all sequenced from one sample in a study of T cells in Graves' hyperthyroidism and ophthalmopathy. What was amplified from RNA transcripts were TCR beta CDR3 regions. HTBI primers were used for first-round RT-PCR of the TCR CDR3. TCRdb ran MiXCR on the multiplex PCR reads and lists one entry per CDR3 protein. The sample lists a few hundred thousand distinct CDR3 sequences; roughly 16% were seen once. The sample consisted of blood. The source is a woman in her 30s with Graves' ophthalmopathy.

This chain connects TRBV3-1 to TRBJ1-2; TRBD1 matches 7 bases. The germline gives CDR1 LGHDT, CDR2 YNNKEL (reference sequence). The CDR3 loop spans 17 amino acids. V lost 1 base, J lost 2 bases, and 10 bases stayed unmatched. The CDR3 coding sequence is TGTGCCAGCAGCCAAGTCCCGGGACAGAATCTAAACTATGGCTACACCTTC. Amino acids: CASSQVPGQNLNYGYTF. The full variable domain, completed using reference TRBV3-1 and TRBJ1-2, is DTAVSQTPKYLVTQMGNDKSIKCEQNLGHDTMYWYKQDSKKFLKIMFSYNNKELIINETVPNRFSPKSPDKAHLNLHINSLELGDSAVYFCASSQVPGQNLNYGYTFGSGTRLTVV.

On this clonotype itself: One end of the junction varies from germline; a read error may be responsible. The V and J genes are TRBV3-1 and TRBJ1-1; D is possibly TRBD1 (5 bases). Germline lookup yields CDR1 LGHDT and CDR2 YNNKEL (reference sequence). This CDR3 spans 11 amino acids. CDR3 bases: TGTGCCAGCAGCCAAGAGAGTGGGACGCTCTTT. Its translation: CASSQESGTLF.

This clonotype was observed many times. The chain links TRBV12-3 or TRBV12-4 to TRBJ1-3, with no clear D. V was pared by 1 base and J by 2 bases, with 12 bases between. This CDR3 contains 16 residues. This CDR3 reads CASSLGGPSTGNTIYF. In DNA, the CDR3 is TGTGCCAGCAGTTTAGGTGGCCCCAGTACTGGAAACACCATATATTTT.

This clonotype has just a few counts. V usage is TRBV30 and J usage is TRBJ2-7, with D tentatively TRBD2 (7 bases). Trimming shortened V by 5 bases and J by 5 bases, and 22 bases separated the two germline ends. Germline V lookup: CDR1 GTSNPN, CDR2 SVGIG (reference sequence). The CDR3 loop spans 15 amino acids. CDR3 amino acids: CAWGGGDTGGDEQYF. In nucleotides, the CDR3 is TGTGCCTGGGGGGGGGGGGACACCGGCGGAGACGAGCAGTACTTC.

The table lists this clonotype with many counts. V and J are TRBV5-1 and TRBJ2-2; D ambiguous. The V and J ends lost 0 bases and 0 bases respectively, with 9 bases between them. The CDR3 covers 16 residues. In germline, CDR1 is SGHRS, CDR2 YFSETQ. CDR3 DNA: TGCGCCAGCAGCTTGGCCAGTCGAGCGAACACCGGGGAGCTGTTTTTT. Residues: CASSLASRANTGELFF.

This clonotype has only a few counts. The chain joins TRBV28 to TRBJ2-3; D remains unclear. Between the trimmed V and J ends, which lost 8 bases and 0 bases, there was a span of 9 bases. The V gene's germline CDR1 is MDHEN and CDR2 SYDVKM. CDR3 size: 13 residues. The CDR3 here is CASAPGSTDTQYF. CDR3 nucleotides: TGTGCCAGCGCTCCGGGTAGCACAGATACGCAGTATTTT.

In this sample, this clonotype turned up many times. The chain employs TRBV5-1 and TRBJ2-3; no clear D. The ends were cut back, 2 bases at V and 5 bases at J, with 15 bases in the middle. CDR1 SGHRS and CDR2 YFSETQ come from the germline V gene. This CDR3 is 15 amino acids long. The CDR3, as DNA: TGCGCCAGCAGCTTAGTGGACCAAGTTCAAGATACGCAGTATTTT. It translates to CASSLVDQVQDTQYF.

The CDR3 loop is CASMPYNTGELFF. DNA of the CDR3: TGCGCCAGCATGCCCTATAACACCGGGGAGCTGTTTTTT. This sequence joins TRBV10-1 and TRBJ2-2; no clear D gene. The germline CDR1 and CDR2 sequences are WNHNN and SYGVQD (reference sequence). Trimming removed 7 bases from V and 2 bases from J, with 8 bases in between. CDR3 length equals 13 residues.

This clonotype was counted at least ten times. The chain joins TRBV25-1 to TRBJ1-5; maybe TRBD1 (5 bases). The CDR3 has 14 amino acids. Per germline, CDR1 MGHDK and CDR2 SYGVNS. The V gene lost 2 bases and the J gene lost 5 bases, with 10 bases spanning the gap. The CDR3 nucleotides are TGTGCCAGCAGTGAAGACGGGGCCGATCAGCCCCAGCATTTT. This encodes CASSEDGADQPQHF. Drawing the rest from reference TRBV25-1 and TRBJ1-5, the complete variable domain is EADIYQTPRYLVIGTGKKITLECSQTMGHDKMYWYQQDPGMELHLIHYSYGVNSTEKGDLSSESTVSRIRTEHFPLTLESARPSHTSQYLCASSEDGADQPQHFGDGTRLSIL.

The chain couples TRBV6-2 or TRBV6-3 to TRBJ2-7, with 11 nucleotides matching TRBD1. Germline CDR1 reads MNHEY; CDR2 reads SVGEGT. The CDR3 runs 14 residues. The junction had 7 bases not matched to a gene; V was cut back by 6 bases and J by 6 bases. The CDR3 region is CASRPGTGGSEQYF. For the CDR3, the DNA is TGTGCCAGCAGACCCGGGACAGGGGGGTCCGAGCAGTACTTC.

This clonotype was observed many times. The rearrangement joins TRBV7-2 to TRBJ1-4; 7 bases fit TRBD1. Germline loops: CDR1 SGHTA, CDR2 FQGNSA. The J segment lost 2 bases and the V segment lost 10 bases, leaving 7 bases of the junction unmatched. The CDR3 covers 14 residues. The CDR3 bases are TGTGCCATCCAACCGACAGGGACTAATGAAAAACTGTTTTTT. Protein sequence: CAIQPTGTNEKLFF.

The table lists this clonotype with many counts. The DNA of the CDR3 is TGCGCCAGCAGCTCGGGACAGACGAGCTCCTACGAGCAGTACTTC. Translating gives CASSSGQTSSYEQYF. V is TRBV5-1 and J is TRBJ2-7; TRBD1 matches 7 bases. Per germline, CDR1 SGHRS and CDR2 YFSETQ. The CDR3 runs 15 residues. V dropped 3 bases and J dropped 0; count of bases not matched to a gene: 6.

This clonotype was counted many times. The genes are TRBV12-3 or TRBV12-4 and TRBJ2-6; TRBD2 agrees at 7 bases. The J segment lost 0 bases and the V segment lost 5 bases, leaving 10 bases of the junction unmatched. CDR3 length equals 18 residues. The CDR3 coding sequence is TGTGCCAGCAGTACCTCGCGGGGGTTCGGCTCTGGGGCCAACGTCCTGACTTTC. It encodes CASSTSRGFGSGANVLTF.

This clonotype was found many times. The V call is TRBV20-1, the J call TRBJ2-7, with unresolved D. The germline gives CDR1 DFQATT, CDR2 SNEGSKA (reference sequence). The CDR3 extends over 13 amino acids. Trimming stripped 6 bases from V and 2 bases from J, with 14 bases between. CDR3 sequence reads: CSALDDLPYEQYF. CDR3 nucleotides: TGCAGTGCCCTGGATGACTTGCCCTACGAGCAGTACTTC.

This clonotype was found a few times. V usage is TRBV6-2 or TRBV6-3 and J usage is TRBJ2-1; TRBD2 might be the D (5 bases). Looked up from germline, CDR1 is MNHEY and CDR2 is SVGEGT. The V end lost 7 bases, the J end lost 7 bases, and 14 bases lay between the germline ends. The CDR3 has 13 residues. The CDR3 reads CASMGGRENEQFF. The CDR3 nucleotides are TGTGCCAGCATGGGCGGCCGGGAAAATGAGCAGTTCTTC.

This clonotype has a single count. This may stem from a read error, because a much larger clone lies one nucleotide away. The CDR3 nucleotides read TGCAGTGCTAGAGATCCCGCCAAAGCCTACGAGCAGTACTTC. Translation: CSARDPAKAYEQYF. The J gene is TRBJ2-7, the V gene TRBV20-1; D remains unclear. V was cut by 0 bases and J by 2 bases, with 11 bases left in between. The CDR3 runs to 14 residues. Germline V gives CDR1 DFQATT, CDR2 SNEGSKA (reference sequence).

A few counts support this clonotype. The genes are TRBV7-2 and TRBJ2-1, with TRBD2 identical over 9 bases. Germline lookup yields CDR1 SGHTA and CDR2 FQGNSA. Trimming cost V 6 bases and J 7 bases; bases outside gene matches: 10. The CDR3 sequence is 15 residues long. The CDR3: CASSRWAGGKNEQFF. The DNA of the CDR3 is TGTGCCAGCAGTCGCTGGGCGGGAGGGAAAAATGAGCAGTTCTTC.

Many counts were recorded for this clonotype. The V call is TRBV20-1, the J call TRBJ2-1, with D uncertain. Per the germline V gene, CDR1 is DFQATT and CDR2 is SNEGSKA (reference sequence). The CDR3 spans 15 residues. V was cut by 4 bases and J by 2 bases, with 15 bases left in between. The CDR3 nucleotides read TGCAGTGCTACCTCAGAACTTGGGGCCTACAATGAGCAGTTCTTC. Encoded protein: CSATSELGAYNEQFF.

This clonotype was detected many times. The V gene is TRBV18, the J gene TRBJ1-2; D is perhaps TRBD1 (6 bases). V was cut by 0 bases and J by 3 bases, with 8 bases left in between. The CDR3 has 14 residues. CDR1 is KGHSH and CDR2 is LQKENI in the germline V gene. DNA for the CDR3: TGTGCCAGCTCACCACCGACAGGCGACTATGGCTACACCTTC. This sequence encodes CASSPPTGDYGYTF.

This chain joins TRBV4-2 and TRBJ2-5, with TRBD1 matching over 7 bases. The V gene end was trimmed by 4 bases and the J gene end by 1 base; junction bases not matched to a gene: 6. CDR1 and CDR2 from the germline V gene are LGHNA and YNFKEQ. CDR3 size: 15 residues. The CDR3 coding sequence is TGTGCCAGCAGCCTACCGGGACAGATCCAAGAGACCCAGTACTTC. As protein: CASSLPGQIQETQYF.

Concerning this clonotype itself: One base away lies a much larger clone, so this may be a sequencing read error. The rearrangement joins TRBV12-3 or TRBV12-4 to TRBJ2-1; 11 positions agree with TRBD1. Trimming took 7 bases from V and 6 from J; bases not matched to a gene: 8. CDR3 length: 15 residues. The CDR3 loop is CASTTWTGGFNEQFF. The CDR3 coding sequence is TGTGCCAGCACCACTTGGACAGGGGGCTTCAATGAGCAGTTCTTC.